This section outlines one T cell receptor (beta chain) sequence together with its context. Its antigen remains unknown. The data are from a study of monozygotic twins with inflammatory bowel disease. Whole-study results and caveats: T cell subtypes that differed could not be told apart. People with IBD had fewer clonotypes in common with others than healthy twins did, especially with disease activity.

During cDNA synthesis, UMIs that each contained a 6-nucleotide sample barcode were added by means of template switching. TCRdb reprocessed the 5' RACE reads, keeping one entry per CDR3 protein, no DNA. Its table records about 160,000 distinct CDR3 sequences. Per germline, CDR1 KGHSH and CDR2 LQKENI. This CDR3 comprises 16 residues. The sample comprised blood. This receptor was identified in a human donor with ulcerative colitis or Crohn's disease, or a healthy co-twin of an affected twin (not recorded which). This chain joins TRBV18 and TRBJ2-5; TCRdb indicates TRBD1, and absent DNA this call remains unverified. This CDR3 is CASSLRTGNGEETQYF.